This T cell receptor beta chain appears in the sequencing data of a study of blood T cell repertoires in COVID-19. Trimming removed 5 bases from V and 3 bases from J; junction bases left unmatched: 3. CDR1 and CDR2 (germline): SNHLY, FYNNEI. CDR3 size: 14 residues. In its sample, this clone was seen once. Clones were sequenced by immunoSEQ multiplex PCR, and TCRdb holds only the in-frame ones, with some missing. In the table there are approximately 260,000 clones, 85% of which are singletons. The clonotype was recovered from a woman aged 45-60 years who had been exposed to COVID-19. Sequenced: PBMCs or T cells enriched from blood (not recorded which). V and J are TRBV2 and TRBJ1-3; 8 bases are a match to TRBD1. Here the CDR3 reads CASSPGGVGNTIYF. The CDR3 bases are TGTGCCAGCAGTCCAGGGGGCGTTGGAAACACCATATATTTT.